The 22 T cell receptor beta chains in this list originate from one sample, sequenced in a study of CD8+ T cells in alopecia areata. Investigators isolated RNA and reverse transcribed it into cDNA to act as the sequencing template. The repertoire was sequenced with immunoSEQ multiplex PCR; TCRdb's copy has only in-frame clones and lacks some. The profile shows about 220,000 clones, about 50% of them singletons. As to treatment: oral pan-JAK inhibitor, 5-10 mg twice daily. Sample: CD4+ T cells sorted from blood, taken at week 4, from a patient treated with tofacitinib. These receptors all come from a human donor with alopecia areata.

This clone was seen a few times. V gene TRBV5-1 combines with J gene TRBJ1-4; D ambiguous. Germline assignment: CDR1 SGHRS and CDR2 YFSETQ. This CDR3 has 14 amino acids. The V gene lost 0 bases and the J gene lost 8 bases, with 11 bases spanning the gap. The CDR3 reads CASSLEATGEKLFF. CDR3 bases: TGCGCCAGCAGCTTGGAAGCGACGGGGGAAAAACTGTTTTTT.

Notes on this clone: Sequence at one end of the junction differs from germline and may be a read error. In DNA, the CDR3 is TGTGCCATCAGTGAGTCGAGGCTGGGAGGGGAGCAGTTCTTC. Protein: CAISESRLGGEQFF. This rearrangement joins TRBV6-6 to TRBJ2-1, with 7 nucleotides matching TRBD2. Germline-derived CDR1 and CDR2 are MNHNY and SVGAGI (reference sequence). The CDR3 is 14 amino acids.

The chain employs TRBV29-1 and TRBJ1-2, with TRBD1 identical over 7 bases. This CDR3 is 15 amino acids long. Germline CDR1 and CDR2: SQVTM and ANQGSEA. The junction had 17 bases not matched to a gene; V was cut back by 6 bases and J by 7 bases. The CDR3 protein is CSVPDRTGGDGGYTF. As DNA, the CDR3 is TGCAGCGTCCCCGATCGGACAGGCGGGGACGGTGGCTACACCTTC.

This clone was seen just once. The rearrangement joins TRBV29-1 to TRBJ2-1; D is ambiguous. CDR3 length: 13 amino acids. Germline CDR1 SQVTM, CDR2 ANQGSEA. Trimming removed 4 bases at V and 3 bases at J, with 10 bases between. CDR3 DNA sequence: TGCAGCGTTGCCAGGAGACTCTACAATGAGCAGTTCTTC. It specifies CSVARRLYNEQFF.

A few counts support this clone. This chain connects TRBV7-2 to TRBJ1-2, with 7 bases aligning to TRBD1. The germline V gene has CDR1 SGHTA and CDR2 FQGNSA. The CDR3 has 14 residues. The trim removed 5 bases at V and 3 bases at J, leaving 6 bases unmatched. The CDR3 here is CASSIGQVDYGYTF. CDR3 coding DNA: TGTGCCAGCAGCATCGGACAGGTTGACTATGGCTACACCTTC.

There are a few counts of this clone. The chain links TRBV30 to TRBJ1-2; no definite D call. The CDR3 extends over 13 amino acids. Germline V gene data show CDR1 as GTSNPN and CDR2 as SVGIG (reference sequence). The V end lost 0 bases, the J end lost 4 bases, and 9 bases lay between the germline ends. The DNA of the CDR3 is TGTGCCTGGAGTGTAGGATTATCCTATGGCTACACCTTC. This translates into CAWSVGLSYGYTF.

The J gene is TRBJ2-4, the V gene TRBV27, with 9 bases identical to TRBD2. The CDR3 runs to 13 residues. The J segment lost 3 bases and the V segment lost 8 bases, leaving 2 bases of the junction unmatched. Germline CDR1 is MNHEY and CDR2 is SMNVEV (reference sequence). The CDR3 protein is CASQTSGKNIQYF. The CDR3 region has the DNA TGTGCCAGCCAGACTAGCGGCAAAAACATTCAGTACTTC.

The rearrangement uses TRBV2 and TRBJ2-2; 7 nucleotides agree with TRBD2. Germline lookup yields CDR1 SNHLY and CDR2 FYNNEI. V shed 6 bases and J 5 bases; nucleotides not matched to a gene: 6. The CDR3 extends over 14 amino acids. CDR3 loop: CASSRDYLTGELFF. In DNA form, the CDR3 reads TGTGCCAGCAGCAGGGACTACCTAACCGGGGAGCTGTTTTTT.

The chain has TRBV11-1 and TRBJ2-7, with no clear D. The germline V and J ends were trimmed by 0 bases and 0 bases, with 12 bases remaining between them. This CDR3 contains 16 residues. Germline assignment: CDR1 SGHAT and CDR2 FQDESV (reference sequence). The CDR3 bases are TGTGCCAGCAGCTTAGCGACTGACTGGAGCTCCTACGAGCAGTACTTC. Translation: CASSLATDWSSYEQYF.

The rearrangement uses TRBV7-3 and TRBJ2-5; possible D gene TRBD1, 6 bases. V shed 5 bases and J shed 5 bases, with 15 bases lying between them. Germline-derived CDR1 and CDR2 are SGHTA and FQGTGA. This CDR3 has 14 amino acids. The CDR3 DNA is TGTGCCAGCAGCCATAGGGGGAGCTGGGAGACCCAGTACTTC. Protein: CASSHRGSWETQYF.

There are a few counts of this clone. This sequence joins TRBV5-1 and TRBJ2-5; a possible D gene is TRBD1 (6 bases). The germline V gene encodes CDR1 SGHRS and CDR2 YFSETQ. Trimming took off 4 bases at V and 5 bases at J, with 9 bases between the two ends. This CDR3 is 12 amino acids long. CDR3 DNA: TGCGCCAGCAGCACCCAGGGGGAGACCCAGTACTTC. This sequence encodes CASSTQGETQYF.

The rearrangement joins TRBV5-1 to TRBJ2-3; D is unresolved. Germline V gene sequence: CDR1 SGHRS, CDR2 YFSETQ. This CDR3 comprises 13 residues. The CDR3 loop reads CASSHQGTDTQYF. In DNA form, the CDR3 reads TGCGCGTCTTCCCACCAGGGCACAGATACGCAGTATTTT.

CDR3 in DNA: TGTGCCAGCAGCTCGACAGGGTTGTGGGGCTACACCTTC. Amino acids: CASSSTGLWGYTF. V usage is TRBV7-2 and J usage is TRBJ1-2; 7 bases align to TRBD1. V shed 4 bases, J shed 8 bases, and the junction held 7 bases outside the gene matches. CDR3 length equals 13 residues. Germline CDR1 and CDR2: SGHTA and FQGNSA.

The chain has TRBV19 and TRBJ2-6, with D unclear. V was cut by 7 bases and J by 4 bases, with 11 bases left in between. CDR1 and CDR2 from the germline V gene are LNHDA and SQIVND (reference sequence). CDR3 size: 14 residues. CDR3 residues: CASNGKVGANVLTF. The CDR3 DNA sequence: TGTGCCAGTAATGGTAAAGTGGGGGCCAACGTCCTGACTTTC.

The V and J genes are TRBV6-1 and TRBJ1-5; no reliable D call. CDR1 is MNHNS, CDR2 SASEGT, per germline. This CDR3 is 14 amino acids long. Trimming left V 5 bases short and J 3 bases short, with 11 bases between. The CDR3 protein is CASSNRAYNQPQHF. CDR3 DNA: TGTGCCAGCAGTAACAGAGCCTACAATCAGCCCCAGCATTTT.

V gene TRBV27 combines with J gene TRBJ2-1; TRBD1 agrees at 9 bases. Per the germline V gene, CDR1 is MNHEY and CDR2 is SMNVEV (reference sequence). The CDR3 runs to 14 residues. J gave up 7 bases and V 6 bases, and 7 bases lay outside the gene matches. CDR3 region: CASRSQGAGNEQFF. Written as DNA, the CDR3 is TGTGCCAGCAGATCACAGGGGGCTGGGAATGAGCAGTTCTTC.

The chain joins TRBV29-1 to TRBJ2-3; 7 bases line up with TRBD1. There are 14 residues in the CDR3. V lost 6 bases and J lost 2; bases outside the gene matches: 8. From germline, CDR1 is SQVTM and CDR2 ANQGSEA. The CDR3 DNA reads TGCAGCGTCACCAAAGGGGGCATCACAGATACGCAGTATTTT. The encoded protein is CSVTKGGITDTQYF.

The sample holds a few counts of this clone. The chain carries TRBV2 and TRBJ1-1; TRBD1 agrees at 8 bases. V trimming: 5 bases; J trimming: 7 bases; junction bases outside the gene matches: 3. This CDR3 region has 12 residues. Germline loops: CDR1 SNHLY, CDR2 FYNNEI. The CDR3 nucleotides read TGTGCCAGCAGTCGGACAGGGCGTGAAGCTTTCTTT. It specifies CASSRTGREAFF.

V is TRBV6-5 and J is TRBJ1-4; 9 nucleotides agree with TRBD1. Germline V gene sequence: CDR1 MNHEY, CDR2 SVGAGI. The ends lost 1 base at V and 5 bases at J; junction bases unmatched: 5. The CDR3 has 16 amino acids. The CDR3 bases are TGTGCCAGCAGTTACTTAGGGACAGGGAGAAATGAAAAACTGTTTTTT. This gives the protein CASSYLGTGRNEKLFF.

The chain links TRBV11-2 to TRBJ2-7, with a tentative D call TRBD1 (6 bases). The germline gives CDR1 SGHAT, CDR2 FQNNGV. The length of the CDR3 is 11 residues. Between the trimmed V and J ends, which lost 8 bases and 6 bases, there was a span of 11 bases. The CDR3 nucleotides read TGTGCCAGCGGCCGAGGGGGCGAGCAGTACTTC. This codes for CASGRGGEQYF.

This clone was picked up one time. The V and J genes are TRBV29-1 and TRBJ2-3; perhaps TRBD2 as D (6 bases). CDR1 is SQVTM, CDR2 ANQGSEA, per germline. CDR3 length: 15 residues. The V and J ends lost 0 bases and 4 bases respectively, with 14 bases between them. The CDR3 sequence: CSVEDLGEVPDTQYF. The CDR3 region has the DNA TGCAGCGTTGAAGATCTCGGGGAGGTTCCAGATACGCAGTATTTT.

The CDR3 sequence is CASSQDRVNYGYTF. The CDR3 DNA reads as TGTGCCAGCAGTCAGGACAGGGTTAACTATGGCTACACCTTC. This sequence joins TRBV6-5 and TRBJ1-2, with 8 nucleotides matching TRBD1. The CDR3 has 14 amino acids. The V and J ends lost 5 bases and 1 base, in that order; junction bases with no gene match: 3. Germline V lookup: CDR1 MNHEY, CDR2 SVGAGI.